This T cell receptor (beta chain) was observed in a study of T cells expressing NK-cell markers. Overall study: It was from sorted CD3+CD56+NKG2C+, CD3+CD56+NKG2C- and CD3+CD56-NKG2C+ T cells that TCR beta repertoires came. Seven HCMV-seropositive donors and one seronegative donor made up the eight sequenced donors. General study findings and limits: Also leading the CD3+CD56-NKG2C+ fraction in a few donors were these clonotypes.

One entry per CDR3 protein, without DNA, is what TCRdb gives after re-calling the 5' RACE reads. The sample yields about 170,000 distinct CDR3 sequences, of which the top ten take up around 20%. Worth noting for this clonotype: The antigen remains unidentified.

Germline lookup yields CDR1 SGDLS and CDR2 YYNGEE. The CDR3 loop spans 14 amino acids. The receptor was isolated from a man aged 18-70 years in good health. This chain connects TRBV9 to TRBJ1-3. Specimen: blood T cells: a sorted CD56 or NKG2C T cell subset, CD4+ or CD8+ T cells, or bulk PBMC T cells (not recorded which). This CDR3 reads CASSVAGGGNTIYF.